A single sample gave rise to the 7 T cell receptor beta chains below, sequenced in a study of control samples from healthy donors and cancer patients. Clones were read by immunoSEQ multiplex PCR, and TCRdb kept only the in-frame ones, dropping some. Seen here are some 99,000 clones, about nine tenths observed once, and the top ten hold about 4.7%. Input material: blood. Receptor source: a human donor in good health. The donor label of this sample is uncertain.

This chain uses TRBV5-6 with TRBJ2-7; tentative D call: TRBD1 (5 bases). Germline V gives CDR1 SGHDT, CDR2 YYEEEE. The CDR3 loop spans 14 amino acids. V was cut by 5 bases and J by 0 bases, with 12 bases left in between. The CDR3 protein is CASSTRDSSYEQYF. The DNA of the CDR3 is TGTGCCAGCAGTACCCGCGACAGCTCCTACGAGCAGTACTTC.

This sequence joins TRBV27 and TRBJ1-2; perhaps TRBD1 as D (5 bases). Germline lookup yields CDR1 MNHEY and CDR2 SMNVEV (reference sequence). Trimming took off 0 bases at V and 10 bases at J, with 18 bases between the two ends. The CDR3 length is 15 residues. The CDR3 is CASSLSWGTAEDYTF. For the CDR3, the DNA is TGTGCCAGCAGTTTATCGTGGGGGACCGCGGAGGACTACACCTTC.

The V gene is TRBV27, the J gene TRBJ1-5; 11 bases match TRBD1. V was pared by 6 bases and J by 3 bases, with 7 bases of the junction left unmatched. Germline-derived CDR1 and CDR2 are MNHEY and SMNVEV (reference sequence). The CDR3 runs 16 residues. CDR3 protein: CASSRTGGFFNQPQHF. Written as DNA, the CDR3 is TGTGCCAGCAGCCGGACAGGGGGCTTCTTCAATCAGCCCCAGCATTTT.

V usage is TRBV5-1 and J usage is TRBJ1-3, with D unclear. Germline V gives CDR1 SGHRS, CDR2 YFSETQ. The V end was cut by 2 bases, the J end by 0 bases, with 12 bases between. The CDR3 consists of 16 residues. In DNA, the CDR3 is TGCGCCAGCAGCTTTGTCCCGGAAGTCTCTGGAAACACCATATATTTT. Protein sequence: CASSFVPEVSGNTIYF.

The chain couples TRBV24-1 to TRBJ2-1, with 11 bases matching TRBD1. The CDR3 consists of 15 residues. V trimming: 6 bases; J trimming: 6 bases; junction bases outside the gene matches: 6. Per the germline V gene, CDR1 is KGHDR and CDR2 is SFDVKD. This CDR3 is CATSRTGTGGNEQFF. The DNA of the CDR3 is TGTGCCACCAGTAGGACCGGGACAGGGGGCAATGAGCAGTTCTTC.

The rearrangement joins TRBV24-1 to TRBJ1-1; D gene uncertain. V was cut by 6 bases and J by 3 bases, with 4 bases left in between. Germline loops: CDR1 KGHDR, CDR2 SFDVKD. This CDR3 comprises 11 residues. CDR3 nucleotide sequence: TGTGCCACCAGTTCGGACACTGAAGCTTTCTTT. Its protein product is CATSSDTEAFF.

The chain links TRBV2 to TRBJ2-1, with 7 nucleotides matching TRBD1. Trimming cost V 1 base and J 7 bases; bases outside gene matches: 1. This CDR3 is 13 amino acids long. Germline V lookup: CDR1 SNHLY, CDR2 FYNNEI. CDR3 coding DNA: TGTGCCAGCAGTGAAGAACAGGGGAATGAGCAGTTCTTC. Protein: CASSEEQGNEQFF.